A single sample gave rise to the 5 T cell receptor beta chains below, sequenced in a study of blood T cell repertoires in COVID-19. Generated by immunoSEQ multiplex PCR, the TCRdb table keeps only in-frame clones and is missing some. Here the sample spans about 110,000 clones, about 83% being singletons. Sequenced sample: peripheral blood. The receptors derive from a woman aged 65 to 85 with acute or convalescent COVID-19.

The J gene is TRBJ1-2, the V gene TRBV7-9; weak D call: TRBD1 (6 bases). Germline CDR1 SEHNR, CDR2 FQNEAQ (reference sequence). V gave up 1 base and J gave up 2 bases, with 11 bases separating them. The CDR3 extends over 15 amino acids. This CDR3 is CASSLVEGGNYGYTF. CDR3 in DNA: TGTGCCAGCAGCTTAGTTGAGGGGGGGAACTATGGCTACACCTTC.

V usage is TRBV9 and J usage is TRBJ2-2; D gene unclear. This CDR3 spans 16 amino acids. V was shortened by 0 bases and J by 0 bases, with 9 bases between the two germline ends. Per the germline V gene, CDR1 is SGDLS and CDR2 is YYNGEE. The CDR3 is CASSVETASNTGELFF. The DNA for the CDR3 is TGTGCCAGCAGCGTAGAAACAGCATCGAACACCGGGGAGCTGTTTTTT. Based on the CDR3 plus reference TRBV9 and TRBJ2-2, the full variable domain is DSGVTQTPKHLITATGQRVTLRCSPRSGDLSVYWYQQSLDQGLQFLIQYYNGEERAKGNILERFSAQQFPDLHSELNLSSLELGDSALYFCASSVETASNTGELFFGEGSRLTVL.

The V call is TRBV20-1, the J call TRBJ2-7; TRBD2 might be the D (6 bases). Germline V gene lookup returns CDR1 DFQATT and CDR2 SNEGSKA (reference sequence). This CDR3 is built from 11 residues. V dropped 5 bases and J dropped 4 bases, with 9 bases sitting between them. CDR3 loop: CSAPSAYEQYF. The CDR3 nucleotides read TGCAGTGCTCCTAGCGCGTACGAGCAGTACTTC.

CDR3: CASSLTGGGEKLFF. CDR3 DNA: TGTGCCAGCAGCTTGACAGGGGGCGGTGAAAAACTGTTTTTT. The V gene is TRBV2, the J gene TRBJ1-4; 10 nucleotides agree with TRBD1. CDR1 SNHLY and CDR2 FYNNEI come from the germline V gene. V lost 6 bases to trimming and J lost 7 bases; unmatched junction nucleotides: 5. This CDR3 has 14 amino acids.

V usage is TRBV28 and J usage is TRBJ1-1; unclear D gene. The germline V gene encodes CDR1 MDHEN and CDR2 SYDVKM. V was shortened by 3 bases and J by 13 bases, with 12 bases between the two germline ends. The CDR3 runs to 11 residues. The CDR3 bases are TGTGCCAGCAGTTTCTCGGTTGGTGTTTTCTTT. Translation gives CASSFSVGVFF.